The present T cell receptor beta chain was sequenced within a study of prognosis after radiotherapy for stage I lung cancer. Study overall: Approximately 15 patients presented with newly diagnosed primary stage I lung tumors, and about 5 carried oligometastatic NSCLC following surgical resection of the primary tumor. Medical inoperability was considered to apply to all enrolled non-small cell lung cancer patients. Among the patients, over five had squamous cell carcinoma and twelve had adenocarcinoma. Study-wide points: It was not determined whether the expanded TCR clones were tumor-specific.

This clonotype was detected ten times or more. Antigen specificity is unknown. The TCR beta CDR3 region was amplified from genomic DNA, with two rounds of multiplex PCR being used for the amplification. During first-round PCR, primers specific to each TRBV and TRBJ gene were used. TCRdb redid the calling of the multiplex PCR reads with MiXCR, one entry per CDR3 protein. The sample contains roughly 13,000 distinct CDR3 sequences, roughly a quarter of which appear only once. The sequencing here drew on PBMCs, taken before or after stereotactic body radiation therapy (not recorded which). The receptor was isolated from a donor over 45 with non-small cell lung cancer.

The CDR3 DNA reads as TGCGCCAGCAGTCCCGGTGGGGCTGAGGAGACCCAGTACTTC. Translating gives CASSPGGAEETQYF. The rearrangement links TRBV5-1 to TRBJ2-5, with D perhaps matching TRBD1 (5 bases). The V end was cut by 5 bases, the J end by 5 bases, with 16 bases between. CDR3 length: 14 residues. Germline-derived CDR1 and CDR2 are SGHRS and YFSETQ. Based on the CDR3 plus reference TRBV5-1 and TRBJ2-5, the full variable domain is KAGVTQTPRYLIKTRGQQVTLSCSPISGHRSVSWYQQTPGQGLQFLFEYFSETQRNKGNFPGRFSGRQFSNSRSEMNVSTLELGDSALYLCASSPGGAEETQYFGPGTRLLVL.